These T cell receptor beta chains were read from a single sample in a study of T-cell memory formation after mild COVID-19. TCRdb passed the 5' RACE reads through MiXCR, listing each CDR3 protein once. The sample comprises 140,000 or so distinct CDR3 sequences, more than 13% of which are singletons, and roughly 28% rests with the top ten. Sequencing input: PBMCs or a T cell subset sorted from them (not recorded which). These receptor sequences come from an adult woman who had mild COVID-19 (a few samples of this study predate the infection). Cell type and time point are not known. The CDR3 runs from the conserved cysteine through the conserved F or W. D genes are given only for firm matches. Not all rows give a size; the values are once, few, many and, for expanded clones, a class.

J | V | size | D | DNA | CDR3
TRBJ1-2 | TRBV25-1 | . | TRBD1 | TGTGCCAGCAGTGACTGGACAGGAGAGAATGGCTACACCTTC | CASSDWTGENGYTF
TRBJ2-7 | TRBV14 | . | . | TGTGCCAGCAGCCAAGAGGTTGGATTCTCCTACGAGCAGTACTTC | CASSQEVGFSYEQYF
TRBJ2-4 | TRBV7-9 | once | . | TGTGCCAGCAGCGGCCGGGGGATCCTCTTATTCGAAGCCAAAAACATTCAGTACTTC | CASSGRGILLFEAKNIQYF
TRBJ1-1 | TRBV6-1 | . | . | TGTGCCAGCAGTGAAGCGCATCACCCAGGGTTACCTGAAGCTTTCTTT | CASSEAHHPGLPEAFF
TRBJ1-6 | TRBV2 | . | TRBD1 | TGTGCCAGCAGTGAAGGGGGACAGGGGGTGAGTTCACCCCTCCACTTT | CASSEGGQGVSSPLHF
TRBJ1-1 | TRBV5-1 | few | . | TGCGCCAGCAGAAATGATGGGTGGGGAGTGAACACTGAAGCTTTCTTT | CASRNDGWGVNTEAFF
TRBJ2-1 | TRBV21-1 | . | . | TGTGCCAGCAGCAAAGTGGACAGGAGCTCCTACAATGAGCAGTTCTTC | CASSKVDRSSYNEQFF
TRBJ2-7 | TRBV9 | . | TRBD1 | TGTGCCAGCAGCGTAGATGACAGGGGCCACCACTACGAGCAGTACTTC | CASSVDDRGHHYEQYF
TRBJ1-3 | TRBV6-5 | . | TRBD1 | TGTGCCAGCAGCCCAGGGACAGGATTTCTAGGAAACACCATATATTTT | CASSPGTGFLGNTIYF
TRBJ1-2 | TRBV21-1 | . | . | TGTGCCAGCAGCAAATCGGCTCTCGCCCGGGACACAGAGCAAAACTATGGCTACACCTTC | CASSKSALARDTEQNYGYTF
TRBJ1-1 | TRBV11-1 | . | . | TGTGCCAGCAGCTTAGCCCCTGGTACTGAAGCTTTCTTT | CASSLAPGTEAFF
TRBJ1-1 | TRBV6-5 | . | . | TGTGCCAGCAGTGGCCTTGGGGTGAGGACTGAAGCTTTCTTT | CASSGLGVRTEAFF
TRBJ2-7 | TRBV12-3/TRBV12-4 | . | . | TGTGCCAGCAGTGATCTCTCCGGGACTCCTCCCTACGAGCAGTACTTC | CASSDLSGTPPYEQYF
TRBJ2-1 | TRBV4-3 | few | TRBD1 | TGCGCCAGCAGCTCCCGGACAGGGGCCGACAATGAGCAGTTCTTC | CASSSRTGADNEQFF
TRBJ2-6 | TRBV7-6 | . | . | TGTGCCAGCAGCTTTTTATTGGGTAGCGACGTCCTGACTTTC | CASSFLLGSDVLTF
TRBJ2-2 | TRBV2 | many | . | TGTGCCAGCAGTGATCCAACAGAATACACCGGGGAGCTGTTTTTT | CASSDPTEYTGELFF
TRBJ2-7 | TRBV5-1 | . | . | TGCGCCAGCAGCTCTCTCGGGGATTCCTACGAGCAGTACTTC | CASSSLGDSYEQYF
TRBJ2-4 | TRBV7-9 | few | . | TGTGCCAGCAGCTTAGCGGAAGGTGTCGGGAACATTCAGTACTTC | CASSLAEGVGNIQYF
TRBJ1-2 | TRBV27 | few | . | TGTGCCAGCAGTTTAACTGCCCACTATGGCTACACCTTC | CASSLTAHYGYTF
TRBJ2-1 | TRBV4-1 | few | TRBD2 | TGCGCCAGCAGCGCGACTAGCGGGGTTAACCCCTCCTACAATGAGCAGTTCTTC | CASSATSGVNPSYNEQFF
TRBJ2-3 | TRBV20-1 | few | TRBD2 | TGCAGTGCCACCGAGGAGCGGGAGAGTCCAGATACGCAGTATTTT | CSATEERESPDTQYF
TRBJ2-7 | TRBV20-1 | . | TRBD2 | TGCAGTGCTAGTCATACTAGCGGATTTTCCTACGAGCAGTACTTC | CSASHTSGFSYEQYF
TRBJ2-7 | TRBV5-1 | . | TRBD2 | TGCGCCAGCAGCCTCGGCCTAGCGGGGGGTAACGAGCAGTACTTC | CASSLGLAGGNEQYF
TRBJ2-1 | TRBV4-2 | . | TRBD2 | TGTGCCAGCAGCCAAGTGGGTAGCGGGAGGCCCTACAATGAGCAGTTCTTC | CASSQVGSGRPYNEQFF
TRBJ1-4 | TRBV7-8 | few | . | TGTGCCAGCAGCTTGCAGGGATATGAAAAACTGTTTTTT | CASSLQGYEKLFF
TRBJ2-6 | TRBV4-1 | few | . | TGCGCCAGCAGCCAAACTACCGTAGGACCTTCTGGGGCCAACGTCCTGACTTTC | CASSQTTVGPSGANVLTF
TRBJ2-1 | TRBV7-9 | few | TRBD2 | TGTGCCAGCAGCTCCTCCTCCCGGGGGGGGTTCTACAATGAGCAGTTCTTC | CASSSSSRGGFYNEQFF
TRBJ1-1 | TRBV14 | . | . | TGTGCCAGCAGCCAAGTAGGCAGGTTTGGAGCTTTCTTT | CASSQVGRFGAFF
TRBJ2-1 | TRBV24-1 | many | . | TGTGCCACCAGTGATTCGTGGACCAGAGACAATGAGCAGTTCTTC | CATSDSWTRDNEQFF
TRBJ1-2 | TRBV2 | . | . | TGTGCCAGTGACAAACCTAGTTTTGGCGGCGGCTACACCTTC | CASDKPSFGGGYTF
TRBJ1-2 | TRBV6-5 | . | . | TGTGCCAGCAGTTATGGGACCGTAGTGGGCTATGGCTACACCTTC | CASSYGTVVGYGYTF
TRBJ2-1 | TRBV10-3 | . | TRBD2 | TGTGCCATTGGGACTAGCGGGGCCTCCTACAATGAGCAGTTCTTC | CAIGTSGASYNEQFF
TRBJ2-7 | TRBV12-3/TRBV12-4 | . | TRBD2 | TGTGCCAGCAGTCTCGGACTAGCGGGAACCTACGAGCAGTACTTC | CASSLGLAGTYEQYF
TRBJ1-1 | TRBV15 | few | . | TGTGCCACCAGCAGAGCCGTGAACACTGAAGCTTTCTTT | CATSRAVNTEAFF
TRBJ2-1 | TRBV7-2 | . | . | TGTGCCAGCAGCTGGGGGGGGGGGGCTCGCGGAAACCACCTACAGGATGAGCAGTTCTTC | CASSWGGGARGNHLQDEQFF
TRBJ2-4 | TRBV5-4 | many | . | TGTGCCAGCAGCTTGGCCGTCTTCGGGGAATGGAACATTCAGTACTTC | CASSLAVFGEWNIQYF
TRBJ1-2 | TRBV3-1 | . | . | TGTGCCAGCCGAATTACAGGGTTTGGAGTCTATGGCTACACCTTC | CASRITGFGVYGYTF
TRBJ2-1 | TRBV20-1 | few | TRBD2 | TGCAGTGCTACACCGGGACTAGCGGACATAGAGCAGTTCTTC | CSATPGLADIEQFF
TRBJ1-3 | TRBV7-2 | many | . | TGTGCCAGCAGCTTAGACGGGACAACTGGAAACACCATATATTTT | CASSLDGTTGNTIYF
TRBJ2-1 | TRBV4-1 | few | . | TGCGCCAGCAGCCAAGATCCGTTAAACAATGAGCAGTTCTTC | CASSQDPLNNEQFF
TRBJ1-1 | TRBV12-3/TRBV12-4 | many | . | TGTGCCAGCAGCCTTGGGGGGGGGGGGACTGAAGCTTTCTTT | CASSLGGGGTEAFF
TRBJ2-1 | TRBV24-1 | few | . | TGTGCCACCAGTGATTATGGGGGGCCCTACAATGAGCAGTTCTTC | CATSDYGGPYNEQFF